Presented here are 10 T cell receptor beta chains from one specimen sequenced in a study of PD-1 blockade in classical Hodgkin lymphoma. Each patient relapsed following autologous stem cell transplantation, and prior brentuximab vedotin exposure differed. The assay was immunoSEQ multiplex PCR, and TCRdb's table has in-frame clones only and misses some. Seen here are some 96,000 clones, 80% to 90% observed once, and the top ten hold about 16%. The specimen comprised peripheral blood mononuclear cells (PBMCs), sampled before the second cycle of nivolumab. These receptors originate from a human donor with classical Hodgkin lymphoma.

This chain joins TRBV2 and TRBJ2-7; 7 nucleotides match TRBD2. The V gene's germline CDR1 is SNHLY and CDR2 FYNNEI. Losses at the gene ends were 3 bases for V and 8 bases for J; bases not matched to a gene: 13. This CDR3 has 15 residues. CDR3 sequence reads: CASSDLGSGPYKQYF. CDR3 DNA: TGTGCCAGCAGTGATCTGGGTAGCGGGCCATATAAGCAGTACTTC.

V and J are TRBV6-4 and TRBJ2-1, with TRBD2 identical over 11 bases. The CDR3 has 16 residues. J was trimmed by 7 bases and V by 6 bases; bases with no gene match: 11. CDR1 is MRHNA and CDR2 is SNTAGT in the germline V gene. CDR3 region: CASSPSLAGGLNEQFF. The CDR3 nucleotides read TGTGCCAGCAGCCCGTCTTTAGCGGGAGGGCTGAATGAGCAGTTCTTC.

This rearrangement joins TRBV12-5 to TRBJ2-5; 9 bases map to TRBD2. This CDR3 has 15 residues. Germline V gene lookup returns CDR1 LGHNT and CDR2 FRNRAP. With 0 bases clipped from V and 4 bases from J, the junction kept 3 bases outside the gene matches. The CDR3 sequence is CASGLVPTSGETQYF. In DNA, the CDR3 is TGTGCTAGTGGTTTGGTCCCGACTAGCGGAGAGACCCAGTACTTC.

The chain employs TRBV5-1 and TRBJ1-1; D is unresolved. Germline V gene lookup returns CDR1 SGHRS and CDR2 YFSETQ. V gave up 0 bases and J gave up 1 base, with 10 bases separating them. CDR3 length: 15 amino acids. The CDR3 sequence is CASSLGARGNTEAFF. CDR3 nucleotide sequence: TGCGCCAGCAGCTTGGGGGCACGAGGGAACACTGAAGCTTTCTTT.

The chain recombines TRBV19 with TRBJ2-5, with 16 bases identical to TRBD2. V shed 5 bases, J shed 4 bases, and the junction held 13 bases outside the gene matches. CDR1 is LNHDA and CDR2 is SQIVND in the germline V gene (reference sequence). This CDR3 has 19 residues. This chain's CDR3 is CASSRGIAGLAGGLETQYF. CDR3 DNA: TGTGCCAGTAGTCGGGGAATCGCGGGACTAGCGGGAGGGTTAGAGACCCAGTACTTC. Filled out from reference TRBV19 and TRBJ2-5, the complete variable domain reads DGGITQSPKYLFRKEGQNVTLSCEQNLNHDAMYWYRQDPGQGLRLIYYSQIVNDFQKGDIAEGYSVSREKKESFPLTVTSAQKNPTAFYLCASSRGIAGLAGGLETQYFGPGTRLLVL.

This chain uses TRBV11-3 with TRBJ2-5; 8 nucleotides line up with TRBD2. The CDR3 length is 15 residues. V trimming: 1 base; J trimming: 5 bases; junction bases outside the gene matches: 6. Germline V gene lookup returns CDR1 SGHNT and CDR2 YENEEA. In DNA form, the CDR3 reads TGTGCCAGCAGCTTAGGTAGCGGGGTCGTGGAGACCCAGTACTTC. Translating it yields CASSLGSGVVETQYF.

The chain joins TRBV10-3 to TRBJ1-2, with TRBD1 as a possible D gene (5 bases). V lost 7 bases to trimming and J lost 3 bases, with 9 bases between them. CDR1 ENHRY and CDR2 SYGVKD come from the germline V gene. The CDR3 is 12 residues long. DNA for the CDR3: TGTGCCATCACAGACAGAGACTATGGCTACACCTTC. The encoded protein is CAITDRDYGYTF.

The gene calls are TRBV19 and TRBJ1-2; no clear D. Germline V gives CDR1 LNHDA, CDR2 SQIVND (reference sequence). V was pared by 8 bases and J by 4 bases, with 11 bases between. This CDR3 is built from 12 residues. The CDR3 DNA sequence: TGTGCCAGTTCCAAGGTCGGCTATGGCTACACCTTC. Translation gives CASSKVGYGYTF.

The CDR3 DNA follows: TGTGCCAGTACCCCGACAGGGGGCTATGGCTACACCTTC. This translates into CASTPTGGYGYTF. The rearrangement uses TRBV19 and TRBJ1-2; 9 bases align to TRBD1. CDR3 size: 13 residues. CDR1 and CDR2 (germline): LNHDA, SQIVND (reference sequence). Germline trimming cut 7 bases from V and 4 bases from J; bases unmatched to any gene: 4. The whole variable domain, filled in from reference TRBV19 and TRBJ1-2, reads DGGITQSPKYLFRKEGQNVTLSCEQNLNHDAMYWYRQDPGQGLRLIYYSQIVNDFQKGDIAEGYSVSREKKESFPLTVTSAQKNPTAFYLCASTPTGGYGYTFGSGTRLTVV.

The rearrangement links TRBV7-9 to TRBJ1-5; the D gene is possibly TRBD1 (5 bases). Germline lookup yields CDR1 SEHNR and CDR2 FQNEAQ (reference sequence). The CDR3 has 18 residues. V lost 5 bases and J 1 base, leaving 21 bases between the germline ends. For the CDR3, the DNA is TGTGCCAGCAGCCTGGGGCAGGGTCGGGAAGGGAGCAATCAGCCCCAGCATTTT. Translating it yields CASSLGQGREGSNQPQHF.